The 8 T cell receptor beta chains given below trace back to one sample, sequenced in a study of blood T cell repertoires in COVID-19. Sequenced by immunoSEQ multiplex PCR; TCRdb stores in-frame clones only, minus some. The table records 65,000 to 90,000 clones, approximately 82% of them present only once. Sequencing used peripheral blood. All receptors come from a man in his sixties with acute or convalescent COVID-19.

The chain has TRBV23-1 and TRBJ1-1; a weak D match, TRBD1 (6 bases). TRBV23-1 is noted as an ORF with a role that remains uncertain. The CDR3 is 16 residues long. V lost 10 bases and J 0 bases, leaving 21 bases between the germline ends. DNA for the CDR3: TGCGCCAACACACCCTCCAGGGGCCTCATGAACACTGAAGCTTTCTTT. Its protein is CANTPSRGLMNTEAFF.

This clone has a single count. This sequence joins TRBV2 and TRBJ1-5; TRBD1 is a possible D gene (5 bases). The CDR3 totals 16 residues. Germline V lookup: CDR1 SNHLY, CDR2 FYNNEI. V was shortened by 3 bases and J by 2 bases, with 14 bases between the two germline ends. CDR3 DNA sequence: TGTGCCAGCAGTGACGGGGGGACCATACGCAATCAGCCCCAGCATTTT. This gives the protein CASSDGGTIRNQPQHF. Full variable domain (rest looked up from reference TRBV2 and TRBJ1-5): EPEVTQTPSHQVTQMGQEVILRCVPISNHLYFYWYRQILGQKVEFLVSFYNNEISEKSEIFDDQFSVERPDGSNFTLKIRSTKLEDSAMYFCASSDGGTIRNQPQHFGDGTRLSIL.

This rearrangement joins TRBV19 to TRBJ2-2, with D perhaps TRBD1 (5 bases). Trimming pared 10 bases from V and 5 bases from J, leaving 17 bases between. Germline values: CDR1 LNHDA, CDR2 SQIVND (reference sequence). There are 14 residues in the CDR3. The CDR3 DNA follows: TGTGCCACACAGACAGCCTCTATAACCGGGGAGCTGTTTTTT. As protein: CATQTASITGELFF. The full variable domain, rest sourced from reference TRBV19 and TRBJ2-2, is DGGITQSPKYLFRKEGQNVTLSCEQNLNHDAMYWYRQDPGQGLRLIYYSQIVNDFQKGDIAEGYSVSREKKESFPLTVTSAQKNPTAFYLCATQTASITGELFFGEGSRLTVL.

The rearrangement joins TRBV2 to TRBJ1-5; D perhaps matches TRBD1 (5 bases). Trimming took off 2 bases at V and 1 base at J, with 9 bases between the two ends. Germline lookup yields CDR1 SNHLY and CDR2 FYNNEI. This CDR3 comprises 15 residues. The CDR3 reads CASSERGQSNQPQHF. The CDR3 coding sequence is TGTGCCAGCAGTGAAAGGGGTCAGAGCAATCAGCCCCAGCATTTT.

CDR3 residues: CSVVDTLNTEAFF. CDR3 nucleotides: TGCAGCGTCGTAGACACCTTGAACACTGAAGCTTTCTTT. This rearrangement joins TRBV29-1 to TRBJ1-1; D not certain. Trimming left V 6 bases short and J 0 bases short, with 11 bases between. The CDR3 spans 13 residues. In germline, CDR1 is SQVTM, CDR2 ANQGSEA.

This chain connects TRBV6-6 to TRBJ1-2; D is undetermined. V was clipped by 7 bases and J by 7 bases, with 16 bases between them. The length of the CDR3 is 13 residues. Germline assignment: CDR1 MNHNY and CDR2 SVGAGI (reference sequence). This CDR3 is CASTEREVPGYTF. The DNA for the CDR3 is TGTGCCAGCACGGAGAGGGAAGTCCCTGGCTACACCTTC.

V is TRBV11-2 and J is TRBJ2-1; 8 bases map to TRBD2. The CDR3 has 16 amino acids. The J segment lost 1 base and the V segment lost 1 base, leaving 3 bases of the junction unmatched. Germline CDR1 is SGHAT and CDR2 is FQNNGV. The CDR3: CASSLGAGVSYNEQFF. The CDR3 DNA is TGTGCCAGCAGCTTAGGAGCGGGAGTGTCCTACAATGAGCAGTTCTTC.

The chain carries TRBV5-1 and TRBJ2-1; no definite D call. The CDR3 contains 16 residues. V lost 2 bases to trimming and J lost 5 bases, with 17 bases between them. Germline CDR1 reads SGHRS; CDR2 reads YFSETQ. CDR3 coding DNA: TGCGCCAGCAGCTTTCTTCGGGTAGAAGGAGACAATGAGCAGTTCTTC. Translated, it gives CASSFLRVEGDNEQFF. The variable domain in full, with the rest retrieved from reference TRBV5-1 and TRBJ2-1, is KAGVTQTPRYLIKTRGQQVTLSCSPISGHRSVSWYQQTPGQGLQFLFEYFSETQRNKGNFPGRFSGRQFSNSRSEMNVSTLELGDSALYLCASSFLRVEGDNEQFFGPGTRLTVL.